One and the same sample provided the 18 T cell receptor beta chains below, sequenced in a study of technical replicates of blood from several donors. Profiling relied on immunoSEQ multiplex PCR, and the TCRdb table lists in-frame clones only, not all of them. This table has tens of thousands of clones, roughly 90% appearing once. The sample taken for sequencing was T cells isolated from PBMCs. Receptor source: a human donor in good health.

This chain connects TRBV27 to TRBJ1-4; perhaps TRBD1 as D (5 bases). V was trimmed by 8 bases and J by 5 bases, leaving 18 bases between them. CDR1 is MNHEY and CDR2 is SMNVEV in the germline V gene (reference sequence). This CDR3 has 15 residues. The CDR3 protein is CASGSIGQGNEKLFF. CDR3 nucleotides: TGTGCCAGCGGATCCATTGGGCAGGGAAATGAAAAACTGTTTTTT.

The chain is built from TRBV7-9 and TRBJ1-2; D remains ambiguous. The V end was cut by 0 bases, the J end by 8 bases, with 10 bases between. This CDR3 region has 13 residues. The V gene's germline CDR1 is SEHNR and CDR2 FQNEAQ (reference sequence). DNA for the CDR3: TGTGCCAGCAGCTTAGCGCCTATCTGGGGCTACACCTTC. This gives the protein CASSLAPIWGYTF.

The chain joins TRBV7-9 to TRBJ2-5, with a possible D match to TRBD1 (7 bases). Looked up from germline, CDR1 is SEHNR and CDR2 is FQNEAQ (reference sequence). CDR3 length: 15 residues. The V and J ends lost 2 bases and 2 bases respectively, with 12 bases between them. The CDR3 here is CASSLIPGGQETQYF. The CDR3 DNA reads TGTGCCAGCAGCTTAATTCCAGGGGGGCAAGAGACCCAGTACTTC.

The chain recombines TRBV30 with TRBJ1-1; TRBD1 agrees at 9 bases. This CDR3 comprises 13 residues. In germline, CDR1 is GTSNPN, CDR2 SVGIG (reference sequence). J was trimmed by 4 bases and V by 1 base; bases with no gene match: 1. CDR3 in amino acids: CAWSGTGVTEAFF. The CDR3 region has the DNA TGTGCCTGGAGTGGGACAGGGGTCACTGAAGCTTTCTTT.

V gene TRBV28 combines with J gene TRBJ1-5; D may be TRBD1 (6 bases). Germline CDR1 is MDHEN and CDR2 is SYDVKM. The V gene lost 7 bases and the J gene lost 4 bases, with 17 bases spanning the gap. CDR3 size: 15 residues. CDR3 in DNA: TGTGCCAGCATCCTCAGAGGGACACTTAATCAGCCCCAGCATTTT. This translates into CASILRGTLNQPQHF.

The J gene is TRBJ2-7, the V gene TRBV5-1; D perhaps matches TRBD1 (5 bases). V lost 2 bases and J 2 bases, leaving 11 bases between the germline ends. CDR1 SGHRS and CDR2 YFSETQ come from the germline V gene. This CDR3 region has 14 residues. The DNA of the CDR3 is TGCGCCAGCAGCTTTAACAGCAGGGCCTACGAGCAGTACTTC. Encoded protein: CASSFNSRAYEQYF.

The chain joins TRBV28 to TRBJ2-7; 8 bases are a match to TRBD1. This CDR3 has 13 amino acids. With V trimmed by 4 bases and J by 1 base, 0 bases remained unmatched. Germline CDR1 and CDR2: MDHEN and SYDVKM. CDR3 loop: CASSWTGSYEQYF. The CDR3 DNA is TGTGCCAGCAGTTGGACAGGGTCCTACGAGCAGTACTTC.

The gene calls are TRBV2 and TRBJ1-5, with 9 bases fitting TRBD1. The CDR3 consists of 15 residues. Looked up from germline, CDR1 is SNHLY and CDR2 is FYNNEI. V shed 3 bases, J shed 2 bases, and the junction held 2 bases outside the gene matches. As DNA, the CDR3 is TGTGCCAGCAGTGAGGGGGACAGGGGCAATCAGCCCCAGCATTTT. As protein: CASSEGDRGNQPQHF.

This chain joins TRBV9 and TRBJ2-3; 10 bases are a match to TRBD2. Per germline, CDR1 SGDLS and CDR2 YYNGEE. CDR3 length: 15 residues. Trimming took 3 bases from V and 8 from J; bases not matched to a gene: 9. CDR3 amino acids: CASSAYLAGELTQYF. The CDR3 region has the DNA TGTGCCAGCAGCGCCTACCTAGCGGGAGAGCTTACGCAGTATTTT.

The rearrangement uses TRBV6-5 and TRBJ2-1, with TRBD2 matching over 9 bases. Trimming cost V 2 bases and J 6 bases; bases outside gene matches: 5. CDR3 length: 15 residues. CDR1 is MNHEY and CDR2 is SVGAGI in the germline V gene. Here the CDR3 reads CASSYSSGSSNEQFF. DNA of the CDR3: TGTGCCAGCAGTTACAGTAGCGGGAGTTCCAATGAGCAGTTCTTC.

This sequence joins TRBV7-9 and TRBJ2-7; 7 nucleotides align to TRBD2. This CDR3 has 16 amino acids. Germline CDR1 SEHNR, CDR2 FQNEAQ (reference sequence). With 5 bases clipped from V and 2 bases from J, the junction kept 12 bases outside the gene matches. The CDR3 DNA is TGTGCCAGCAGCCTGGAGACTAGCCTTCTAGCCTACGAGCAGTACTTC. Protein: CASSLETSLLAYEQYF.

This clone was detected a few times. The chain carries TRBV29-1 and TRBJ1-2; TRBD1 agrees at 7 bases. Trimming at V came to 4 bases and at J to 6 bases, leaving 11 bases not matched to a gene. In germline, CDR1 is SQVTM, CDR2 ANQGSEA. The CDR3 is 14 residues long. The CDR3 DNA sequence: TGCAGCGTTGCAAAAACCGGGACAGTGAATGGCTACACCTTC. Amino acid sequence: CSVAKTGTVNGYTF.

V and J are TRBV5-1 and TRBJ1-2; tentatively, D is TRBD1 (5 bases). Trimming shortened V by 6 bases and J by 6 bases, and 18 bases separated the two germline ends. The germline gives CDR1 SGHRS, CDR2 YFSETQ. The CDR3 totals 14 residues. In nucleotides, the CDR3 is TGCGCCAGCAAATGGGCAGGGCAGGGAAATGGCTACACCTTC. As protein: CASKWAGQGNGYTF.

This chain links TRBV4-3 with TRBJ2-1, with 7 bases matching TRBD2. CDR3 length: 13 amino acids. The J segment lost 7 bases and the V segment lost 1 base, leaving 1 base of the junction unmatched. Germline CDR1 reads LGHNA; CDR2 reads YSLEER. The CDR3 DNA reads TGCGCCAGCAGCCAAGGCGGGAGAAATGAGCAGTTCTTC. It translates to CASSQGGRNEQFF.

The chain has TRBV7-8 and TRBJ2-3; possibly TRBD2 for D (5 bases). The V end lost 2 bases, the J end lost 0 bases, and 12 bases lay between the germline ends. The CDR3 sequence is 16 residues long. The germline gives CDR1 SGHVS, CDR2 FQNEAQ. CDR3 sequence reads: CASSLYPGSSTDTQYF. In nucleotides, the CDR3 is TGTGCCAGCAGCTTATATCCGGGGTCAAGCACAGATACGCAGTATTTT.

This chain uses TRBV27 with TRBJ2-7; 9 nucleotides align to TRBD1. J lost 3 bases, V lost 5 bases, and 5 bases had no gene match. CDR1 MNHEY and CDR2 SMNVEV come from the germline V gene (reference sequence). The length of the CDR3 is 14 residues. The CDR3, as DNA: TGTGCCAGCAGTCCCGGGACAGGGCTCTACGAGCAGTACTTC. The encoded protein is CASSPGTGLYEQYF.

This chain uses TRBV7-2 with TRBJ1-5, with a tentative D call TRBD1 (6 bases). Germline CDR1 reads SGHTA; CDR2 reads FQGNSA. This CDR3 is built from 15 residues. V was shortened by 1 base and J by 4 bases, with 11 bases between the two germline ends. The CDR3 coding sequence is TGTGCCAGCAGCTTAGAGGGGGAACGTAATCAGCCCCAGCATTTT. Its translation: CASSLEGERNQPQHF.

The V gene is TRBV6-5, the J gene TRBJ1-5, with D perhaps matching TRBD1 (6 bases). Germline values: CDR1 MNHEY, CDR2 SVGAGI. The V gene lost 4 bases and the J gene lost 7 bases, with 14 bases spanning the gap. The CDR3 contains 14 residues. The CDR3 coding sequence is TGTGCCAGCAGTTCAACAGGGTTCGTACAGCCCCAGCATTTT. Its protein product is CASSSTGFVQPQHF.